Listed below are T cell receptor beta chains from one sample, sequenced in a study of T-cell memory formation after mild COVID-19. TCRdb recomputed calls from the 5' RACE reads with MiXCR, one row per CDR3 protein. The table has around 250,000 distinct CDR3 sequences, roughly a tenth seen once; the top ten hold around a fifth. The material sequenced was PBMCs or a T cell subset sorted from them (not recorded which). The source is a man between 18 and 29 years old who had mild COVID-19 (a few samples of this study predate the infection). Cell type and time point are not known. CDR3s include the opening cysteine and the closing phenylalanine or tryptophan. Each record gives: clone size, D gene, V gene, J gene, CDR3 protein, CDR3 DNA. A D gene is named only where the DNA matches it firmly. Clone size is not always given. Where it is, it says once, few, many or a class for expanded clones.

>many|-|TRBV12-3/TRBV12-4|TRBJ2-2
CASSLGDTTGELFF
TGTGCCAGCAGTTTAGGGGACACTACCGGGGAGCTGTTTTTT
>-|-|TRBV5-1|TRBJ1-1
CASSLEVRNTEAFF
TGCGCCAGCAGCTTGGAGGTTAGGAACACTGAAGCTTTCTTT
>few|TRBD1|TRBV7-3|TRBJ2-2
CASSEGTGNTGELFF
TGTGCCAGCAGCGAAGGGACAGGGAACACCGGGGAGCTGTTTTTT
>few|TRBD1|TRBV5-1|TRBJ1-1
CASSESGGGIEAFF
TGCGCCAGCAGCGAATCAGGGGGAGGAATTGAAGCTTTCTTT
>-|-|TRBV7-6|TRBJ1-1
CASSPGWTGNTEAFF
TGTGCCAGCAGCCCTGGCTGGACGGGGAACACTGAAGCTTTCTTT
>-|-|TRBV19|TRBJ1-1
CASSIVGRTEAFF
TGTGCCAGTAGTATCGTCGGCAGGACTGAAGCTTTCTTT
>-|TRBD1|TRBV7-2|TRBJ1-6
CASSPHRGWAAPLHF
TGTGCCAGCAGCCCACACAGGGGCTGGGCGGCACCCCTCCACTTT
>-|-|TRBV4-3|TRBJ1-1
CASSQEPGGTEAFF
TGCGCCAGCAGCCAAGAACCGGGGGGAACTGAAGCTTTCTTT
>few|-|TRBV3-1|TRBJ1-1
CASSLEAGITEAFF
TGTGCCAGCAGCCTCGAGGCAGGGATCACTGAAGCTTTCTTT
>-|-|TRBV7-2|TRBJ2-1
CASSQEWGRSYNEQFF
TGTGCCAGCAGCCAAGAGTGGGGTAGGTCCTACAATGAGCAGTTCTTC
>-|-|TRBV3-1|TRBJ2-3
CASSPSGADTQYF
TGTGCCAGCAGCCCCTCAGGGGCAGATACGCAGTATTTT
>-|-|TRBV20-1|TRBJ1-6
CSASDTGLPLHF
TGCAGTGCTAGTGACACTGGGTTACCCCTCCACTTT
>-|TRBD1|TRBV12-3/TRBV12-4|TRBJ1-2
CASSLDRGKSGYTF
TGTGCCAGCAGTTTGGACAGGGGGAAGAGTGGCTACACCTTC
>many|-|TRBV7-2|TRBJ2-3
CASSYKGFADTQYF
TGTGCCAGCAGCTACAAGGGTTTTGCAGATACGCAGTATTTT
>few|-|TRBV12-3/TRBV12-4|TRBJ2-7
CASSLGAGWHEQYF
TGTGCCAGCAGTTTAGGGGCAGGGTGGCACGAGCAGTACTTC
>-|-|TRBV9|TRBJ1-2
CASSDYNNYGYTF
TGTGCCAGCAGCGACTATAATAACTATGGCTACACCTTC
>few|-|TRBV10-3|TRBJ2-7
CAISELGLTYEQYF
TGTGCCATCAGTGAGTTGGGACTCACCTACGAGCAGTACTTC
>-|-|TRBV6-2/TRBV6-3|TRBJ2-2
CASSLLPGANTGELFF
TGTGCCAGCAGCCTACTACCAGGGGCGAACACCGGGGAGCTGTTTTTT
>many|-|TRBV12-3/TRBV12-4|TRBJ1-3
CASREGGNNQNTIYF
TGTGCCAGCAGAGAGGGGGGGAACAACCAGAACACCATATATTTT
>-|TRBD2|TRBV5-1|TRBJ2-7
CASRVRLAGGVEQYF
TGCGCCAGCAGAGTTCGACTAGCGGGGGGAGTCGAGCAGTACTTC
>few|TRBD2|TRBV10-1|TRBJ2-1
CASSESAGLAGRENEQFF
TGCGCCAGCAGTGAGTCTGCTGGCCTAGCGGGGAGAGAGAATGAGCAGTTCTTC
>few|-|TRBV7-8|TRBJ1-2
CASSLHGYTF
TGTGCCAGCAGCTTACATGGCTACACCTTC
>-|TRBD1|TRBV9|TRBJ2-2
CASSVEPGGTGELFF
TGTGCCAGCAGCGTAGAGCCAGGGGGCACCGGGGAGCTGTTTTTT
>few|-|TRBV7-2|TRBJ2-3
CASSSPTPPDTQYF
TGTGCCAGCAGCTCACCAACCCCTCCAGATACGCAGTATTTT
>-|-|TRBV28|TRBJ2-1
CASSLTGAYEQFF
TGTGCCAGCAGTTTAACTGGTGCCTATGAGCAGTTCTTC
>-|-|TRBV20-1|TRBJ1-2
CSARRPRTAYGYTF
TGCAGTGCCAGACGGCCCCGGACGGCCTATGGCTACACCTTC
>-|-|TRBV7-2|TRBJ2-1
CASSSQEGRSAQFF
TGTGCCAGCAGCTCTCAGGAGGGGAGGTCGGCGCAGTTCTTC
>many|-|TRBV5-1|TRBJ2-2
CASSFHELNTGELFF
TGCGCCAGCAGCTTTCATGAACTGAACACCGGGGAGCTGTTTTTT
>-|-|TRBV7-2|TRBJ2-6
CASSFQGSSGANVLTF
TGTGCCAGCAGCTTTCAGGGATCCTCTGGGGCCAACGTCCTGACTTTC
>-|-|TRBV7-3|TRBJ2-7
CASSLVPAATYEQYF
TGTGCCAGCAGCTTAGTGCCCGCAGCCACCTACGAGCAGTACTTC
>few|-|TRBV7-2|TRBJ1-5
CASSLGRTWDQPQHF
TGTGCCAGCAGCTTAGGTCGGACGTGGGATCAGCCCCAGCATTTT
>few|TRBD2|TRBV7-8|TRBJ2-2
CASSLVKRGNTGELFF
TGTGCCAGCAGCTTAGTAAAGCGGGGTAACACCGGGGAGCTGTTTTTT
>many|-|TRBV4-2|TRBJ1-1
CASSQARFEVGKRDFF
TGTGCCAGCAGCCAAGCAAGGTTCGAGGTTGGGAAAAGGGATTTCTTT
>many|-|TRBV18|TRBJ1-6
CASSPYNSPLHF
TGTGCCAGCTCCCCCTATAATTCACCCCTCCACTTT
>few|-|TRBV7-6|TRBJ2-2
CASSLVVGEVAGELFF
TGTGCCAGCAGCTTAGTGGTGGGCGAAGTCGCCGGGGAGCTGTTTTTT
>-|-|TRBV6-5|TRBJ2-1
CASSYSIVLGSYNEQFF
TGTGCCAGCAGTTATTCGATCGTTCTGGGCTCCTACAATGAGCAGTTCTTC
>-|TRBD1|TRBV6-5|TRBJ2-4
CASSYHGQGGNIQYF
TGTGCCAGCAGTTACCACGGACAGGGGGGGAACATTCAGTACTTC
>-|-|TRBV4-3|TRBJ1-4
CASSQDIRGSIEKLFF
TGCGCCAGCAGCCAAGATATAAGGGGTAGTATTGAAAAACTGTTTTTT
>-|TRBD1|TRBV5-1|TRBJ2-3
CASSSSGTGENTQYF
TGCGCCAGCAGCTCGTCCGGGACAGGGGAGAATACGCAGTATTTT
>-|TRBD2|TRBV20-1|TRBJ2-5
CSASPLAGASKETQYF
TGCAGTGCTAGTCCGCTAGCGGGGGCCTCAAAAGAGACCCAGTACTTC
>-|-|TRBV18|TRBJ1-2
CASSPLDPAYGYTF
TGTGCCAGCTCACCCCTCGACCCCGCCTATGGCTACACCTTC
>-|TRBD1|TRBV18|TRBJ2-3
CASSQRQGADTQYF
TGTGCCAGCTCCCAACGACAGGGGGCAGATACGCAGTATTTT
>-|TRBD2|TRBV4-2|TRBJ2-1
CASAASGGGAEQFF
TGTGCCAGCGCTGCTAGCGGGGGGGGGGCCGAGCAGTTCTTC
>-|-|TRBV7-8|TRBJ1-1
CASSLRRQTEAFF
TGTGCCAGCAGCTTAAGGAGGCAAACTGAAGCTTTCTTT
>few|-|TRBV5-1|TRBJ1-4
CASSSSGSNEKLFF
TGCGCCAGCAGCTCCAGTGGCAGTAATGAAAAACTGTTTTTT
>many|TRBD1|TRBV6-2/TRBV6-3|TRBJ1-1
CASSPTGVNTEAFF
TGTGCCAGCAGTCCGACAGGGGTGAACACTGAAGCTTTCTTT
>few|-|TRBV20-1|TRBJ1-6
CSARGGGTSDNSPLHF
TGCAGTGCTAGAGGGGGGGGCACATCGGATAATTCACCCCTCCACTTT
>few|-|TRBV20-1|TRBJ2-4
CSATGGFGAKNIQYF
TGCAGTGCTACAGGAGGTTTTGGGGCTAAAAACATTCAGTACTTC
>few|TRBD2|TRBV5-4|TRBJ2-1
CASSPTSGHNEQFF
TGTGCCAGCAGCCCCACTAGCGGCCACAATGAGCAGTTCTTC
>-|-|TRBV5-1|TRBJ1-2
CASRADPRYGYTF
TGCGCCAGCAGGGCGGACCCTAGGTATGGCTACACCTTC